This T cell receptor beta chain was identified in a study of low-dose radiotherapy and immunotherapy resistance in tumors. Study at large: The fractionation for Cohort 1 was 0.5 Gy per fraction every 2 weeks, totaling 6.5 Gy. Daily, from cycle 1 day 1 and for four cycles, patients took oral aspirin 300 mg.

Indicated time point: before trial treatment. Low-dose radiotherapy, low-dose cyclophosphamide, aspirin, ipilimumab and nivolumab were all given to the donors. This clonotype was counted ten times or more. TRAV- and TRBV-specific primers primed first-strand cDNA, covering alpha and beta chains. With a V-primer adapter and a constant-region primer, TCRs were amplified for around 21 PCR cycles. Researchers amplified the isolated mRNA using in vitro transcription. TCRdb called the reads again in MiXCR, with one record for every CDR3 protein. Of 60,000 to 90,000 distinct CDR3 sequences in the sample, roughly 30% were seen once. Germline CDR1 reads SGHRS; CDR2 reads YFSETQ. The CDR3 loop spans 14 amino acids. Trimming shortened V by 6 bases and J by 8 bases, and 18 bases separated the two germline ends.

The receptor's source is a female donor with ovarian cancer. The starting material was PBMCs, obtained before treatment. The chain uses TRBV5-1 and TRBJ2-1; the D gene is possibly TRBD2 (6 bases). CDR3 DNA: TGCGCCAGCACCGGGACTCCCCGCGGGGATGAGCAGTTCTTC. It translates to CASTGTPRGDEQFF.